This T cell receptor beta chain was captured in a study of siplizumab effects on memory and regulatory T cells. Whole-study findings and limits: Suppressive capability of dividing Tregs from siplizumab cultures went unverified. Few alloreactive clones mapped to unstimulated subsets.

The CDR3 contains 15 residues. The V gene lost 1 base and the J gene lost 5 bases, with 14 bases spanning the gap. In germline, CDR1 is MNHNS, CDR2 SASEGT. In the case of this clone: What it recognizes is unknown.

This table comes from immunoSEQ multiplex PCR, and its TCRdb copy is limited to in-frame clones, with some not included. The data contain 80,000 to 130,000 clones, about 91% of them seen just once; the ten biggest clones take up 2.6%. The source is a human donor in good health. Some clones in this sample may be carry-over from other donors' samples. The rearrangement uses TRBV6-1 and TRBJ1-1; tentatively, D is TRBD1 (6 bases). Sequenced input: CD4+ T cells sorted from blood. The CDR3 sequence: CASSEGRGYTTEAFF. In nucleotides, the CDR3 is TGTGCCAGCAGTGAAGGCAGGGGCTACACTACTGAAGCTTTCTTT.